These T cell receptor beta chains were read from a single sample in a study of OX40 agonist ivuxolimab in advanced cancers. Clones were read by immunoSEQ multiplex PCR, and TCRdb kept only the in-frame ones, dropping some. The sample holds 100,000 to 150,000 clones; 90% are singletons and the top ten take less than 1.1%. This specimen was CD4+ or CD8+ T cells sorted from blood, taken in a trial of the OX40 agonist ivuxolimab. The receptors originated from an adult with an advanced solid tumor such as melanoma, head and neck, liver or kidney cancer. CDR3s include the opening cysteine and the closing phenylalanine or tryptophan. D genes are given only for firm matches. Clone size is given for some rows only: seen once, a few or many times, or a class if the clone is expanded.

TRBV6-1	-	-	TRBJ2-1	TGTGCCAGCAGCAGGATGGACAATGAGCAGTTCTTC	CASSRMDNEQFF
TRBV4-1	few	TRBD1	TRBJ2-7	TGCGCCAGCAGCCAAGGACTCCGGGACAGGGGGCTTGAGCAGTACTTC	CASSQGLRDRGLEQYF
TRBV5-1	-	TRBD1	TRBJ2-3	TGCGCCAGCAGCACGGACAGGGTATCAGATACGCAGTATTTT	CASSTDRVSDTQYF
TRBV7-6	-	-	TRBJ2-1	TGTGCCAGCAGCCTCCAACGGTGGACTGGGGACAATGAGCAGTTCTTC	CASSLQRWTGDNEQFF
TRBV18	-	TRBD1	TRBJ2-5	TGTGCCAGCTCACCATTGCAGGGGGCTGAGACCCAGTACTTC	CASSPLQGAETQYF
TRBV15	-	-	TRBJ2-6	TGTGCCACCAGCACAAGGGGTGGAGGGGCCAACGTCCTGACTTTC	CATSTRGGGANVLTF
TRBV28	-	TRBD1	TRBJ1-1	TGTGCCAGCAGCTCCTGGTCGCCCGGGACAGGAGAATTTGCTTTCTTT	CASSSWSPGTGEFAFF
TRBV19	-	-	TRBJ1-1	TGTGCCAGTAGTAAAGGACAGAACACTGAAGCTTTCTTT	CASSKGQNTEAFF
TRBV7-2	-	TRBD2	TRBJ2-6	TGTGCCAGCAGAGGCGTGGCGGGAGTTTCCTCTGGGGCCAACGTCCTGACTTTC	CASRGVAGVSSGANVLTF
TRBV11-3	-	-	TRBJ2-1	TGTGCCAGCAGCTTAAGCGGATCCAATGAGCAGTTCTTC	CASSLSGSNEQFF
TRBV10-2	-	TRBD2	TRBJ2-1	TGCGCCAGCAGTGAGACCGGACTAGCGGGATACAATGAGCAGTTCTTC	CASSETGLAGYNEQFF
TRBV11-1	-	TRBD2	TRBJ2-1	TGTGCCAGCAGCTCAAAGCCGAGCGGGAGTTACAATGAGCAGTTCTTC	CASSSKPSGSYNEQFF
TRBV5-1	once	-	TRBJ2-2	TGCGCCAGCAGCTTGGCCAGCCAGAACACCGGGGAGCTGTTTTTT	CASSLASQNTGELFF
TRBV28	-	TRBD1	TRBJ1-2	TGTGCCAGCAGTTTTCAGGGGGCGAGCGGCTACACCTTC	CASSFQGASGYTF